This T cell receptor beta chain was recovered during a study of T cell responses to AZD1222 COVID-19 vaccine. Study outcomes and limitations: Along spike, vaccine-associated CD4 TCRs were found throughout, with dominance at 160-218 and 743-854. All repertoire sampling was performed exclusively after the peak T cell response. As reported, nearly half of all spike-specific TCRs target variant regions that are unmutated.

A word on this clone: Its antigen is not identified.

The germline V gene has CDR1 MDHEN and CDR2 SYDVKM. This CDR3 spans 14 amino acids. Trimming shortened V by 1 base and J by 9 bases, and 12 bases separated the two germline ends. Assay: immunoSEQ multiplex PCR; the TCRdb copy retains only in-frame clones and omits some. The table includes under 30,000 clones, around 90% detected once. The sequence was obtained from an adult who received the AZD1222 COVID-19 vaccine. The rearrangement joins TRBV28 to TRBJ2-2; the D is unclear. Here the sequenced sample was peripheral blood, taken 28 days after the second AZD1222 dose. This CDR3 is CASSLYDKARELFF. In DNA, the CDR3 is TGTGCCAGCAGTTTATATGACAAGGCCCGGGAGCTGTTTTTT.